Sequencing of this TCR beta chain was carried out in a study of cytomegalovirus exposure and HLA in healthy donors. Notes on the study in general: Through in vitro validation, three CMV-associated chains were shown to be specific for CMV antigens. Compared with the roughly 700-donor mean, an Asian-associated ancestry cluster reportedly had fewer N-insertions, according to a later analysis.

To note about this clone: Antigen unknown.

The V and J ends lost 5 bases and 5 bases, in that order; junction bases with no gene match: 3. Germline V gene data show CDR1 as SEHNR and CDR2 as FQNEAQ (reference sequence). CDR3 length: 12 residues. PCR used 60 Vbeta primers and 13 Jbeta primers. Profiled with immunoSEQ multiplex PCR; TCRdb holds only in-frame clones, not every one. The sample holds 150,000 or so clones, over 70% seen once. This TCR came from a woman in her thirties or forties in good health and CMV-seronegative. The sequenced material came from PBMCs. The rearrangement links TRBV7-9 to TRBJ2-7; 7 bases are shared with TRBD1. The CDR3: CASSETGDEQYF. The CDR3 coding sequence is TGTGCCAGCAGCGAAACAGGGGACGAGCAGTACTTC.